These 18 T cell receptor beta chains share one sample of origin, sequenced in a study of T-cell memory formation after mild COVID-19. TCRdb re-called the 5' RACE reads with MiXCR, one entry per CDR3 protein. The sample has more than 400,000 distinct CDR3 sequences; approximately 18% are singletons. What was sequenced was PBMCs or a T cell subset sorted from them (not recorded which). All receptors derive from an adult woman who had mild COVID-19 (a few samples of this study predate the infection). Cell type and time point are not known.

The chain uses TRBV6-5 and TRBJ2-3; a weak D match, TRBD1 (5 bases). Trimming stripped 6 bases from V and 2 bases from J, with 12 bases between. The germline CDR1 and CDR2 sequences are MNHEY and SVGAGI. This CDR3 has 14 amino acids. The CDR3 reads CASRPQGSTDTQYF. For the CDR3, the DNA is TGTGCCAGCAGGCCGCAGGGCTCCACAGATACGCAGTATTTT.

This clonotype was counted only a few times. This rearrangement joins TRBV12-3 or TRBV12-4 to TRBJ1-6; TRBD1 matches at 8 bases. V dropped 5 bases and J dropped 7; count of bases not matched to a gene: 7. This CDR3 is 15 amino acids long. In nucleotides, the CDR3 is TGTGCCAGCAGTCCTCGGGACAGGCGGAATTCACCCCTCCACTTT. It yields the protein CASSPRDRRNSPLHF.

This clonotype was counted ten times or more. In DNA, the CDR3 is TGTGCCAGCAGCCCAGGACTAGCGGGGGGGAGATACAATGAGCAGTTCTTC. It is translated as CASSPGLAGGRYNEQFF. The rearrangement joins TRBV7-3 to TRBJ2-1, with 15 positions matching TRBD2. After removal of 5 bases from V and 4 bases from J, the junction contained 6 bases not matched to a gene. Germline assignment: CDR1 SGHTA and CDR2 FQGTGA. This CDR3 has 17 residues.

This clonotype was seen only a few times. The CDR3 DNA reads TGTGCCAGCAGTTTGGCAGATAACTATGGCTACACCTTC. Amino acids: CASSLADNYGYTF. This chain joins TRBV12-3 or TRBV12-4 and TRBJ1-2; D unclear. This CDR3 is 13 amino acids long. The V and J ends lost 3 bases and 1 base respectively, with 6 bases between them.

The J gene is TRBJ1-1, the V gene TRBV12-3 or TRBV12-4; D is undetermined. CDR3 size: 12 residues. V shed 4 bases and J shed 7 bases, with 10 bases lying between them. CDR3 DNA: TGTGCCAGCAGTTGGACCCAGTTTGAAGCTTTCTTT. It yields the protein CASSWTQFEAFF.

Comments on this clonotype: The DNA is left out, because the CDR3 cannot be placed on it with certainty; the CDR3 is given as TCRdb lists it. This rearrangement joins TRBV12-3 or TRBV12-4 to TRBJ2-7. The length of the CDR3 is 16 amino acids, counting both ends. The CDR3 spells CASSSSAGREYYEQYF.

V and J are TRBV19 and TRBJ1-2; TRBD1 matches 9 bases. Germline V gene lookup returns CDR1 LNHDA and CDR2 SQIVND (reference sequence). Trimming cost V 5 bases and J 3 bases; bases outside gene matches: 13. The CDR3 is made up of 17 amino acids. In DNA form, the CDR3 reads TGTGCCAGTAGTCGTTATAGGACAGGGGCGAATTACTATGGCTACACCTTC. It specifies CASSRYRTGANYYGYTF.

J is TRBJ1-1 and V is TRBV6-2 or TRBV6-3; D is unclear. The length of the CDR3 is 13 residues. Germline CDR1 and CDR2: MNHEY and SVGEGT. The V end lost 8 bases, the J end lost 1 base, and 11 bases lay between the germline ends. For the CDR3, the DNA is TGTGCCAGCGGTAGCATCCAGAACACTGAAGCTTTCTTT. Translated, it gives CASGSIQNTEAFF.

The V call is TRBV12-3 or TRBV12-4, the J call TRBJ1-2; no clear D. V lost 9 bases to trimming and J lost 8 bases, with 22 bases between them. The CDR3 runs 14 residues. The CDR3 loop reads CASTPERIVGGYTF. CDR3 DNA: TGTGCCAGTACCCCCGAGCGGATTGTCGGGGGCTACACCTTC.

This clonotype was counted between two and nine times. This rearrangement joins TRBV7-9 to TRBJ1-6; D is unresolved. The V gene lost 2 bases and the J gene lost 10 bases, with 6 bases spanning the gap. CDR3 length: 12 residues. Germline V gives CDR1 SEHNR, CDR2 FQNEAQ (reference sequence). CDR3 nucleotides: TGTGCCAGCAGCTTATTCGGGTCACCCCTCCACTTT. Amino acid sequence: CASSLFGSPLHF. The full variable domain, its missing parts supplied by reference TRBV7-9 and TRBJ1-6, is DTGVSQNPRHKITKRGQNVTFRCDPISEHNRLYWYRQTLGQGPEFLTYFQNEAQLEKSRLLSDRFSAERPKGSFSTLEIQRTEQGDSAMYLCASSLFGSPLHFGNGTRLTVT.

The gene calls are TRBV5-1 and TRBJ2-1; D gene ambiguous. The CDR3 sequence is 15 residues long. Germline CDR1 reads SGHRS; CDR2 reads YFSETQ. Trimming took 7 bases from V and 7 from J, leaving 21 bases between them. This chain's CDR3 is CASENRSGPGNEQFF. The DNA of the CDR3 is TGCGCCAGCGAAAACCGGAGTGGGCCTGGGAATGAGCAGTTCTTC.

The chain carries TRBV10-3 and TRBJ2-3; D may be TRBD2 (6 bases). The ends were cut back, 7 bases at V and 0 bases at J, with 11 bases in the middle. This CDR3 comprises 14 residues. Looked up from germline, CDR1 is ENHRY and CDR2 is SYGVKD. The CDR3 here is CAITRLGSTDTQYF. CDR3 coding DNA: TGTGCCATCACTCGACTAGGGAGCACAGATACGCAGTATTTT.

V usage is TRBV27 and J usage is TRBJ1-2; no clear D gene. The CDR3 is 14 amino acids. CDR1 and CDR2 (germline): MNHEY, SMNVEV (reference sequence). V was pared by 1 base and J by 1 base, with 7 bases between. CDR3 nucleotide sequence: TGTGCCAGCAGTTTATACGGAGGTAACTATGGCTACACCTTC. This encodes CASSLYGGNYGYTF.

This chain uses TRBV9 with TRBJ2-2; weak D call: TRBD2 (7 bases). Deletions cut 0 bases from V and 4 bases from J, with 28 bases between. This CDR3 has 21 amino acids. The germline V gene encodes CDR1 SGDLS and CDR2 YYNGEE. This CDR3 is CASSVALLPGGRGAGTGELFF. Here the CDR3 DNA reads TGTGCCAGCAGCGTAGCTCTTTTGCCCGGAGGACGGGGGGCCGGCACCGGGGAGCTGTTTTTT.

This clonotype was observed a handful of times. The DNA of the CDR3 is TGTGCCAGCAGACAGAGCGGGCTCTCCTACGAGCAGTACTTC. Translated: CASRQSGLSYEQYF. This sequence joins TRBV14 and TRBJ2-7; TRBD2 might be the D (6 bases). Germline-derived CDR1 and CDR2 are SGHDN and FVKESK. The germline V and J ends were trimmed by 6 bases and 0 bases, with 12 bases remaining between them. This CDR3 comprises 14 residues.

This clonotype was detected a few times. J is TRBJ2-2 and V is TRBV11-2; the D is unclear. Germline assignment: CDR1 SGHAT and CDR2 FQNNGV. This CDR3 contains 12 residues. V lost 3 bases to trimming and J lost 7 bases, with 6 bases between them. The CDR3 protein is CASSFIGGELFF. CDR3 coding DNA: TGTGCCAGCAGCTTTATAGGCGGGGAGCTGTTTTTT.

This clonotype was seen a few times. The rearrangement joins TRBV5-1 to TRBJ2-3, with 9 bases aligning to TRBD2. The V gene's germline CDR1 is SGHRS and CDR2 YFSETQ. Trimming took 0 bases from V and 6 from J; bases not matched to a gene: 5. CDR3 length: 15 residues. The CDR3 sequence: CASSLALSGGDTQYF. The CDR3 DNA reads as TGCGCCAGCAGCTTGGCATTAAGCGGGGGGGATACGCAGTATTTT.

This chain connects TRBV9 to TRBJ2-7, with D possibly being TRBD1 (6 bases). Per germline, CDR1 SGDLS and CDR2 YYNGEE. Trimming took 0 bases from V and 2 from J, leaving 9 bases between them. This CDR3 is built from 14 residues. The CDR3 sequence is CASSVGTAAYEQYF. The CDR3 DNA follows: TGTGCCAGCAGCGTAGGGACAGCCGCCTACGAGCAGTACTTC.